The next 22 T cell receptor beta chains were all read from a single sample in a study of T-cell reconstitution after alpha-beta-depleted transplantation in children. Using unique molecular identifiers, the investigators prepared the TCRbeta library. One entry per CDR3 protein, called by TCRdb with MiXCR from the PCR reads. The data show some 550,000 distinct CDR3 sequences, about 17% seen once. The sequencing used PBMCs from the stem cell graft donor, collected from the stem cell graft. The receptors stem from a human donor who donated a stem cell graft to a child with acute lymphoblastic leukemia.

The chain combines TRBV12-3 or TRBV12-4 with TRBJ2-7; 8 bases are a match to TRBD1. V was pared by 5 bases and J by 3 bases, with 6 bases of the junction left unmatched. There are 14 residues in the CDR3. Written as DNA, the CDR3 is TGTGCCAGCAGTCTCGGGACAGGCTTCTACGAGCAGTACTTC. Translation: CASSLGTGFYEQYF.

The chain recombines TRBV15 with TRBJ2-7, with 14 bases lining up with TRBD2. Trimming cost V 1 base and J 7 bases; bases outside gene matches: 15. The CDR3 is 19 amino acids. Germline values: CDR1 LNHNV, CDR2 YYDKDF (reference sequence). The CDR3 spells CATSRGPLGTSGRKNEQYF. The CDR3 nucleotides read TGTGCCACCAGCAGAGGCCCCCTGGGGACTAGCGGGAGAAAAAATGAGCAGTACTTC.

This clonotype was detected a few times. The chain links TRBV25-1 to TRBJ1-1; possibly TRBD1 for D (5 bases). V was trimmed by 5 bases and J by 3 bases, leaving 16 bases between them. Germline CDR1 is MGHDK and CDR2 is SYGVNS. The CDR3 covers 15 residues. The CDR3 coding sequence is TGTGCCAGCAGTTTGACTCAGGGTTCCTACACTGAAGCTTTCTTT. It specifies CASSLTQGSYTEAFF.

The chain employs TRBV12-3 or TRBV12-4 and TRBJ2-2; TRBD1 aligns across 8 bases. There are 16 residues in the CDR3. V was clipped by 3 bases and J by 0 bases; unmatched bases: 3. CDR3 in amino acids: CASSLRTGPNTGELFF. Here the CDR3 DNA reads TGTGCCAGCAGTTTGAGGACAGGGCCGAACACCGGGGAGCTGTTTTTT.

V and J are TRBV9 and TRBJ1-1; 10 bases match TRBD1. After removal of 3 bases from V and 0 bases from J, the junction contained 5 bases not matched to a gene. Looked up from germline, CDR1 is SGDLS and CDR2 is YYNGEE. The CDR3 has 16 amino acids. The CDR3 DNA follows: TGTGCCAGCAGCGCTCCCGGGACAGGGGTGAACACTGAAGCTTTCTTT. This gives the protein CASSAPGTGVNTEAFF. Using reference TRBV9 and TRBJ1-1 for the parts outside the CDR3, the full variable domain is DSGVTQTPKHLITATGQRVTLRCSPRSGDLSVYWYQQSLDQGLQFLIQYYNGEERAKGNILERFSAQQFPDLHSELNLSSLELGDSALYFCASSAPGTGVNTEAFFGQGTRLTVV.

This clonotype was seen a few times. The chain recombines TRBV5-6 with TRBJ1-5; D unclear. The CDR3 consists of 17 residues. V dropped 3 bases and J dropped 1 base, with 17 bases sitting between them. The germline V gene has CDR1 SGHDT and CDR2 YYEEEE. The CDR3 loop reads CASSWTSREGSNQPQHF. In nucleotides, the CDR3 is TGTGCCAGCAGCTGGACGTCCCGAGAAGGGAGCAATCAGCCCCAGCATTTT.

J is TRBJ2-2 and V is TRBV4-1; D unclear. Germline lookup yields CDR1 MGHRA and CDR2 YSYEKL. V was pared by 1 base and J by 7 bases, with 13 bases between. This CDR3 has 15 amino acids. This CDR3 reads CASSQGYINLGELFF. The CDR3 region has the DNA TGCGCCAGCAGCCAAGGTTATATTAATCTCGGGGAGCTGTTTTTT.

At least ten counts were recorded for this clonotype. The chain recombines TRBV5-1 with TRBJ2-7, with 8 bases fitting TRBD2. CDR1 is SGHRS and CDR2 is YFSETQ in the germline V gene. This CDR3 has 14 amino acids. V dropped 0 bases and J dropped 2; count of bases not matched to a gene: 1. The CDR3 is CASSLAGGTYEQYF. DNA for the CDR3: TGCGCCAGCAGCTTGGCGGGAGGGACCTACGAGCAGTACTTC.

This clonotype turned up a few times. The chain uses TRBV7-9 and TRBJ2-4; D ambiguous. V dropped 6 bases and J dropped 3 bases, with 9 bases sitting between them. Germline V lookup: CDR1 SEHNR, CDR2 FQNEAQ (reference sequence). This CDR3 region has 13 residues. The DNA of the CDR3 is TGTGCCAGCAGTCCAGGTTTCAAAAACATTCAGTACTTC. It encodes CASSPGFKNIQYF.

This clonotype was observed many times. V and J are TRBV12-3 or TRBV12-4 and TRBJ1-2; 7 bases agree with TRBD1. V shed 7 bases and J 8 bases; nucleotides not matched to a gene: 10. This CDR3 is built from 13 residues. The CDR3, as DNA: TGTGCCAGCAAGAACAGGGGCCTCGGAGGCTACACCTTC. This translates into CASKNRGLGGYTF.

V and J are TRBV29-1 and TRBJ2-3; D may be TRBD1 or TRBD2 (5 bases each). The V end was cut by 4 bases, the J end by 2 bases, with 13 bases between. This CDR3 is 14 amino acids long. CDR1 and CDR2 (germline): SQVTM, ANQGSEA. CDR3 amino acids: CSVGGEGPTDTQYF. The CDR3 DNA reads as TGCAGCGTTGGAGGGGAAGGTCCCACAGATACGCAGTATTTT.

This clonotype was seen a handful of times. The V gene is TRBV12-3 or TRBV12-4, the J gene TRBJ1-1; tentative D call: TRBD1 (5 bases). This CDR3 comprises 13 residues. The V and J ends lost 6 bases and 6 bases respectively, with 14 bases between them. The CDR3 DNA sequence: TGTGCCAGCAGGGATCTTTTGGGGGCTGAAGCTTTCTTT. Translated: CASRDLLGAEAFF.

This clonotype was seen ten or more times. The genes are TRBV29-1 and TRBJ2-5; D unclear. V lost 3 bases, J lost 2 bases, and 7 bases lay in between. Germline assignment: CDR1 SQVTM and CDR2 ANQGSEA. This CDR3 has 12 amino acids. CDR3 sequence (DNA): TGCAGCGTTGATGGCCAGCAAGAGACCCAGTACTTC. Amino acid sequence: CSVDGQQETQYF.

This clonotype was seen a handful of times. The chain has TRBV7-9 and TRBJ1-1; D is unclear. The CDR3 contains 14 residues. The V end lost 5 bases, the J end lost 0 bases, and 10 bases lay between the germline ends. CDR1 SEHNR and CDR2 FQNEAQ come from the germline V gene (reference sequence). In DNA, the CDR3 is TGTGCCAGCAGCCAGACGGGTCTGAACACTGAAGCTTTCTTT. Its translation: CASSQTGLNTEAFF.

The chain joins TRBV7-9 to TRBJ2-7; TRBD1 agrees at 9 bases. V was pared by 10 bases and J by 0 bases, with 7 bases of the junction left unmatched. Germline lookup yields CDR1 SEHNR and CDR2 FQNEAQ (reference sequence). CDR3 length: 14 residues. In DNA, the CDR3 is TGTGCCATCGGGACAGGGAGGACCTCCTACGAGCAGTACTTC. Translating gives CAIGTGRTSYEQYF.

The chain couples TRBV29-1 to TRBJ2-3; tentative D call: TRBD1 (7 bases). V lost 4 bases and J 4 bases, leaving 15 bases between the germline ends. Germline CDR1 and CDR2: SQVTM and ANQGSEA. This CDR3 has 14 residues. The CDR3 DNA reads TGCAGCGTTGCAGGGGGGAGAGGGGCAGATACGCAGTATTTT. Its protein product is CSVAGGRGADTQYF.

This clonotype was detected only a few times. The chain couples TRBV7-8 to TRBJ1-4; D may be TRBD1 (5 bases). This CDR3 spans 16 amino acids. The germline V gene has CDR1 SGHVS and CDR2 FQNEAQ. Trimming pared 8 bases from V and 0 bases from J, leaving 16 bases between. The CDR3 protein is CASQKGYLATNEKLFF. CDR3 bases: TGTGCCAGCCAAAAGGGGTACCTTGCAACTAATGAAAAACTGTTTTTT.

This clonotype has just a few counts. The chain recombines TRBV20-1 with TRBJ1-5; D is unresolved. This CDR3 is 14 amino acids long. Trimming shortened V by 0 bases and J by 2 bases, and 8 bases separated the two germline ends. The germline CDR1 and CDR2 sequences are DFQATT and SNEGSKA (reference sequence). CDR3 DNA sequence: TGCAGTGCTAGAGATCTTGGGGGCAATCAGCCCCAGCATTTT. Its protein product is CSARDLGGNQPQHF.

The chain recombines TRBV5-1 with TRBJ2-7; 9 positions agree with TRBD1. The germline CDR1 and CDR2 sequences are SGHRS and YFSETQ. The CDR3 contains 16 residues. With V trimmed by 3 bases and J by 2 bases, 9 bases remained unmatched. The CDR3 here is CASSSRDRAHPYEQYF. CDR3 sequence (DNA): TGCGCCAGCAGCTCCCGGGACAGGGCCCACCCCTACGAGCAGTACTTC.

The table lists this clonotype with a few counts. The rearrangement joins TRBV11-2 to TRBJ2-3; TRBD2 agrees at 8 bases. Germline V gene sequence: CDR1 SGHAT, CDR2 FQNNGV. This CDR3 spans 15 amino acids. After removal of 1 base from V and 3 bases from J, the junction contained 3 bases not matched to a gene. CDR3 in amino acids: CASSLVGTRTDTQYF. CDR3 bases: TGTGCCAGCAGCTTAGTCGGGACTAGGACAGATACGCAGTATTTT.

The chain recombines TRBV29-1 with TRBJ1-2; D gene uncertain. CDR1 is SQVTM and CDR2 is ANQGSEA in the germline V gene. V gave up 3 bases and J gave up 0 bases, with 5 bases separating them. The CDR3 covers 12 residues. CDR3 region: CSVDLANYGYTF. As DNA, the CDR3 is TGCAGCGTTGACTTAGCTAACTATGGCTACACCTTC. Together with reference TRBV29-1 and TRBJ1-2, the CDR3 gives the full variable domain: SAVISQKPSRDICQRGTSLTIQCQVDSQVTMMFWYRQQPGQSLTLIATANQGSEATYESGFVIDKFPISRPNLTFSTLTVSNMSPEDSSIYLCSVDLANYGYTFGSGTRLTVV.

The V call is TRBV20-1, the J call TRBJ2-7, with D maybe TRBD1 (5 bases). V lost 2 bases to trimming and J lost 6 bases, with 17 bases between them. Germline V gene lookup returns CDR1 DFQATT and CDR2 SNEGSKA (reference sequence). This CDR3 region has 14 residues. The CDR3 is CSARQHPEGAEQYF. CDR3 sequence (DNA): TGCAGTGCTAGACAACACCCTGAAGGGGCCGAGCAGTACTTC.